Included here is one T cell receptor (beta chain) sequence, with context. Its antigen is currently not known. One base away there is no much larger clone; base qualities are not given. The data stem from a study of T cell repertoires in cytomegalovirus infection (dated by TCRdb to between 2018 and 2020). Turning to the overall study: The HLA type of each donor mattered for the analysis, because public TCR beta signatures pointed to carriage of CMV infection along with the matching HLA type. Broader findings and caveats from the paper: The ex vivo response was dominated by HLA-C-restricted CMV-specific TCR beta clonotypes, which also provided the single most frequent clonotype in two of eight donors. Cumulative frequency of public TCR beta family members discriminated carriers of CMV infection plus the relevant HLA type in this cohort and an independent roughly 320-donor cohort.

Relative to germline, V is 3 bases shorter and J is 10 bases shorter, with 7 bases between their ends. CDR1 and CDR2, looked up from the germline V gene (reference sequence), are LNHDA and SQIVND. The CDR3 sequence holds 12 residues, the cysteine and phenylalanine included. The entry retains the CDR3 DNA only, 36 bases that are in frame from base 1. The instrument was an Illumina HiSeq 1500. TCRdb itself trimmed the public reads at Q25 with fastp, ran MiXCR and retained productive beta chains. When rows share a CDR3 protein, they turn into one entry using the most common DNA and genes. Present in this sample are about 450,000 distinct CDR3 sequences, under 40% of which were seen just once. Approximately 14% of the sample is in the top ten clones.

The chain employs TRBV19 and TRBJ1-6; the D gene cannot be named for sure. The sequence came from a human donor in good health (CMV status not recorded). Some clones in this sample may be carry-over from other donors' samples. The sequenced sample was PBMCs. The DNA is as follows: TGTGCCAGTAGTATCGGGCAATCACCCCTCCACTTT. The encoded protein is CASSIGQSPLHF.